This T cell receptor beta chain was obtained from a study of vaccination effects on CD4 cells after COVID-19. Within the ViraFEST assay, antigen-specific CD4+ T cells underwent expansion with viral peptide pools prior to sequencing. Upon completion of 10 to 11 days in culture, CD4+ T cells were isolated. No vaccinee had earlier SARS-CoV-2 infection, and nucleocapsid antibodies were negative. Fewer than 2.5 million PBMC were seeded per well and grown in the presence of roughly 9.3 IU/ml IL-2 and around 11 ug/ml peptides. Worth noting for this clone: Its matching antigen is unknown.

Profiling relied on immunoSEQ multiplex PCR, and the TCRdb table lists in-frame clones only, not all of them. The sample includes 20,000 to 25,000 clones, 65% to 75% of them seen just once. The study, taken as a whole, reports: Missing from the study were early post-infection timepoints, and its convalescent patients were few. Marked clonal contraction was seen late after vaccination (in both infection- and vaccine-induced clones).

The source material was CD4+ T cells from PBMCs cultured with HCoV-NL63 spike peptides, sampled before COVID-19 vaccination. The receptor was derived from a human donor who received a COVID-19 vaccine.

Here the CDR3 reads CASSPPYNEQFF. In nucleotides, the CDR3 is TGTGCCAGCTCACCACCATACAATGAGCAGTTCTTC. This rearrangement joins TRBV18 to TRBJ2-1; D gene uncertain. The length of the CDR3 is 12 residues. The V gene lost 0 bases and the J gene lost 4 bases, with 1 base spanning the gap. Germline V gene lookup returns CDR1 KGHSH and CDR2 LQKENI.